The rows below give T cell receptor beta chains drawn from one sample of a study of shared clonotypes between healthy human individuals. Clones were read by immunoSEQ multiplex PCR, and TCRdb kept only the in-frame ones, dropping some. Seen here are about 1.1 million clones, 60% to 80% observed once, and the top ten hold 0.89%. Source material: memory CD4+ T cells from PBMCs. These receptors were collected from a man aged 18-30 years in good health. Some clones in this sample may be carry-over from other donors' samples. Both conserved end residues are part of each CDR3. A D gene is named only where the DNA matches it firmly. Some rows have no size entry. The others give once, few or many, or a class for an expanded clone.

TGTGCCAGCAGCCAGCGGGACTCGTATGTAGAGCAGTACTTC	CASSQRDSYVEQYF	few	TRBD2	TRBV7-8	TRBJ2-7
TGTGCCAGCTCACCCTTCCGGCAGGAGAACACTGAAGCTTTCTTT	CASSPFRQENTEAFF	-	-	TRBV18	TRBJ1-1
TGTGCCACCAGCAGAGAGAGGACGGTGCGCACAGATACGCAGTATTTT	CATSRERTVRTDTQYF	-	-	TRBV15	TRBJ2-3
TGTGCCAGCAAGCGTGTTAGCACAGATACGCAGTATTTT	CASKRVSTDTQYF	-	-	TRBV6-1	TRBJ2-3
TGTGCCAGTAGTATAAGAGGACAGCCCAGAGATGAGCAGTACTTC	CASSIRGQPRDEQYF	-	-	TRBV19	TRBJ2-7
TGTGCCAGCAGCTCCCAAGACGGACCGAATCAGCCCCAGCATTTT	CASSSQDGPNQPQHF	few	-	TRBV7-9	TRBJ1-5
TGTGCCATCACCCCGGGACGGAGCTCTGGAAACACCATATATTTT	CAITPGRSSGNTIYF	-	-	TRBV10-3	TRBJ1-3
TGTGCCAGCTCCGAGGGGACTGCAGCGAGCAATCAGCCCCAGCATTTT	CASSEGTAASNQPQHF	-	-	TRBV4-2	TRBJ1-5
TGTGCCAGCAGTGCCGTAGGGTACAATGAGCAGTTCTTC	CASSAVGYNEQFF	once	-	TRBV2	TRBJ2-1
TGTGCCAGCAACTTTGGCGAGCAGTTCTTC	CASNFGEQFF	-	-	TRBV2	TRBJ2-1
TGTGCCAGCAGCGTAGGGGGACTAGCGGGCGGTGAGCAGTTCTTC	CASSVGGLAGGEQFF	-	TRBD2	TRBV9	TRBJ2-1
TGTGCCATCATGGGGACAGGATCAAACACCGGGGAGCTGTTTTTT	CAIMGTGSNTGELFF	once	TRBD1	TRBV10-3	TRBJ2-2
TGTGCCAGCAGCCAGGGACAGTCCACAGATACGCAGTATTTT	CASSQGQSTDTQYF	-	TRBD1	TRBV5-6	TRBJ2-3
TGTGCCAGCAGCTTGGGGCCCCAAACAAGCACAGATACGCAGTATTTT	CASSLGPQTSTDTQYF	-	-	TRBV5-6	TRBJ2-3
TGCGCCAGCAGCTTCCCCGGGACGGGCGAATCTGGGGCCAACGTCCTGACTTTC	CASSFPGTGESGANVLTF	-	-	TRBV5-1	TRBJ2-6